The 8 T cell receptor beta chains below all came from one sample that was sequenced in a study of CD8 T cells in Susac syndrome. Random hexamers were used to reverse transcribe roughly 0.45 to 1 ug of RNA. TCRdb reanalysed the immunoSEQ multiplex PCR reads using MiXCR and keeps one entry per CDR3 protein. Of about 140,000 distinct CDR3 sequences in the sample, almost 96% were seen once. The specimen sequenced was CD4+ T cells from PBMCs. All receptors derive from a human donor with Susac syndrome.

The genes are TRBV18 and TRBJ1-4; the D is unclear. There are 13 residues in the CDR3. V was pared by 2 bases and J by 13 bases, with 14 bases between. Germline CDR1 reads KGHSH; CDR2 reads LQKENI. The CDR3 loop is CASSPSDTRGLFF. DNA for the CDR3: TGTGCCAGCTCACCATCTGATACTCGGGGACTGTTTTTT.

The chain carries TRBV3-1 and TRBJ2-3; D may be TRBD2 (5 bases). The germline V and J ends were trimmed by 4 bases and 6 bases, with 14 bases remaining between them. Germline V gene data show CDR1 as LGHDT and CDR2 as YNNKEL (reference sequence). The CDR3 is made up of 14 amino acids. This chain's CDR3 is CASSLRELGDTQYF. The CDR3 DNA sequence: TGTGCCAGCAGCCTTCGGGAACTTGGGGATACGCAGTATTTT.

As to this clonotype: The junction shows a germline mismatch at one end, possibly a read error. This chain links TRBV28 with TRBJ2-1; D possibly corresponds to TRBD2 (6 bases). The germline V gene has CDR1 MDHEN and CDR2 SYDVKM. This CDR3 comprises 13 residues. The CDR3 nucleotides are TGTGCCAGCAGCTATGGGACTTACAGTGAGCAGTTCTTC. Residues: CASSYGTYSEQFF.

The chain links TRBV7-6 to TRBJ1-6; the D is unclear. Trimming shortened V by 0 bases and J by 11 bases, and 8 bases separated the two germline ends. CDR1 is SGHVS and CDR2 is FNYEAQ in the germline V gene. This CDR3 has 13 residues. CDR3 protein: CASSLAPAPPLHF. The CDR3 nucleotides read TGTGCCAGCAGCTTAGCCCCGGCCCCACCCCTCCACTTT.

This chain connects TRBV6-4 to TRBJ1-2; perhaps TRBD1 as D (5 bases). V was clipped by 2 bases and J by 7 bases, with 8 bases between them. The CDR3 has 12 amino acids. Germline V gene sequence: CDR1 MRHNA, CDR2 SNTAGT. This CDR3 reads CASSDRGGGYTF. The CDR3 bases are TGTGCCAGCAGTGACAGGGGCGGTGGCTACACCTTC.

The chain is built from TRBV29-1 and TRBJ2-2; a possible D gene is TRBD2 (5 bases). This CDR3 region has 15 residues. From germline, CDR1 is SQVTM and CDR2 ANQGSEA. Trimming removed 1 base from V and 4 bases from J, with 13 bases in between. The CDR3 nucleotides read TGCAGCGTTGAAGTATTCTTGGCGGGCACCGGGGAGCTGTTTTTT. Amino acid sequence: CSVEVFLAGTGELFF.

The chain recombines TRBV12-3 or TRBV12-4 with TRBJ2-1; the D gene is possibly TRBD1 (6 bases). V dropped 6 bases and J dropped 9 bases, with 15 bases sitting between them. The CDR3 has 13 residues. CDR3 loop: CASSRQEWGEQFF. The CDR3 DNA follows: TGTGCCAGCAGCCGACAGGAATGGGGTGAGCAGTTCTTC.

This chain uses TRBV9 with TRBJ2-1; the match to TRBD1 covers 9 bases. The length of the CDR3 is 16 residues. CDR1 is SGDLS and CDR2 is YYNGEE in the germline V gene. Germline trimming cut 3 bases from V and 2 bases from J; bases unmatched to any gene: 6. The DNA for the CDR3 is TGTGCCAGCAGCGCGGTAGGGACAGGGCCCTACAATGAGCAGTTCTTC. This codes for CASSAVGTGPYNEQFF.